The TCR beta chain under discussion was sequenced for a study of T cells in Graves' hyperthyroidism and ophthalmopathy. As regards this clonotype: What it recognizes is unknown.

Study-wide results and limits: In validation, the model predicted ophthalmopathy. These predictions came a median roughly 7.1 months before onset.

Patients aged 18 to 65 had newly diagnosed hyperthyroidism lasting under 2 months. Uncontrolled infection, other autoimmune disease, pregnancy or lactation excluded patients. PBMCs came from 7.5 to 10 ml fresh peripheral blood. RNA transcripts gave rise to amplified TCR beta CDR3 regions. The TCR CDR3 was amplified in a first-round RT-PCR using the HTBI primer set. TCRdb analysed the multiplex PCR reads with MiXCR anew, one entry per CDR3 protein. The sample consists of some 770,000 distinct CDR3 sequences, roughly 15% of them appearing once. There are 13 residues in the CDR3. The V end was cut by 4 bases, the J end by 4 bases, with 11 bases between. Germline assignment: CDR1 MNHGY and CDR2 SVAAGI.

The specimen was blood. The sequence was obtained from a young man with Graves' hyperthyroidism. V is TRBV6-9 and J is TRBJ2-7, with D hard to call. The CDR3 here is CASSLGPRYEQYF. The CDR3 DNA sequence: TGTGCCAGCAGTTTGGGCCCTCGTTACGAGCAGTACTTC.